This TCR beta chain came from a study of early T cells in non-severe SARS-CoV-2 infection. For the study at large: Sequenced material consisted of bulk RNA (from unsorted whole blood), and chains were unpaired. Findings and caveats of the study: In VDJdb matching, anti-spike CD8 responses were favored while private and CD4 specificities went missing.

Researchers attached unique molecular identifiers to individual cDNA molecules. One entry per CDR3 protein, called by TCRdb with MiXCR from the 5' RACE reads. The repertoire has about 20,000 distinct CDR3 sequences, 5.9% of them found once; the top ten carry 6% to 8%. Trimming cost V 5 bases and J 1 base, with 14 bases left between them. The CDR3 is 15 amino acids. This clonotype has a count of ten or more. Its specificity is unknown. This receptor was obtained from an adult who was a healthcare worker with PCR-confirmed SARS-CoV-2 infection or an uninfected control (not recorded which). Sequencing was performed on whole blood. This sequence joins TRBV12-3 or TRBV12-4 and TRBJ1-2, with D uncertain. The CDR3 DNA sequence: TGTGCCAGCAGTCCCGGTCGGTTCCTTAACTATGGCTACACCTTC. Encoded protein: CASSPGRFLNYGYTF.